The sequence of this T cell receptor (beta chain) was determined in a study of blood T cell repertoires in COVID-19. Turning to the study itself: Samples came from the United States, Italy and Spain, spanning acute and convalescent COVID-19. The cDNA or gDNA used as material had been derived from T cells, B-cell-depleted T cells, or PBMCs.

V shed 2 bases and J 9 bases; nucleotides not matched to a gene: 7. The CDR3 consists of 15 residues. Germline V gene lookup returns CDR1 MNHEY and CDR2 SMNVEV (reference sequence). As originally analysed: From reference gene primer amplification, estimates of nucleated cell counts were derived. This table comes from immunoSEQ multiplex PCR, and its TCRdb copy is limited to in-frame clones, with some not included. V and J calls and clone size are copied from that table; D and trimming were computed from the DNA. The data show 59,000 or so clones, approximately 81% seen once. The chain combines TRBV27 with TRBJ1-6, with TRBD1 matching 7 bases. The specimen was peripheral blood. The source of this sequence is an elderly woman with active or convalescent COVID-19. The CDR3 DNA reads TGTGCCAGCAGTTTAGGAAACAGGGGAACTTCACCCCTCCACTTT. Its protein is CASSLGNRGTSPLHF.